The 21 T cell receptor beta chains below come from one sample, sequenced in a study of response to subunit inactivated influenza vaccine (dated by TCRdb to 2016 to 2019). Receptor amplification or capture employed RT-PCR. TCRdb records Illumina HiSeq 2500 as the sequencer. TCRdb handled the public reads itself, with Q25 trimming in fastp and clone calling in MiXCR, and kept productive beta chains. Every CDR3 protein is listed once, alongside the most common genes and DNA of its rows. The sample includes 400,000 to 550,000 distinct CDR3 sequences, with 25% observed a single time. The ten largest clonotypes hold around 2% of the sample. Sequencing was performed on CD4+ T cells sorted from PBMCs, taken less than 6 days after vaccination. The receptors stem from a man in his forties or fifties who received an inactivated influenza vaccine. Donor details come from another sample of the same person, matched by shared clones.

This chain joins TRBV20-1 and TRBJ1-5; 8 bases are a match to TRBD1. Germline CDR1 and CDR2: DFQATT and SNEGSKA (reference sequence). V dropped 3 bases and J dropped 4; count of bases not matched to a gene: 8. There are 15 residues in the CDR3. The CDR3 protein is CSASDTGGTNQPQHF. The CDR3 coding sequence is TGCAGTGCTAGTGATACAGGGGGAACTAATCAGCCCCAGCATTTT.

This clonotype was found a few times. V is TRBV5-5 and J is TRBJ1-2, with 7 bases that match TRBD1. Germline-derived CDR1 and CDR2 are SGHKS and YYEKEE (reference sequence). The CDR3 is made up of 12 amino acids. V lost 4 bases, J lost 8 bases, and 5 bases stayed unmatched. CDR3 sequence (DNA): TGTGCCAGCAGCGTGGACAGGATCGGCTACACCTTC. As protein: CASSVDRIGYTF.

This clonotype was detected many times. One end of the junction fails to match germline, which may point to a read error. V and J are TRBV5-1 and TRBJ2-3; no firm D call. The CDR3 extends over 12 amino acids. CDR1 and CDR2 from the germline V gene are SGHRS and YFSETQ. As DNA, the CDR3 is TGTGCCAGCAGCTTAGCCACAGATACGCAGTATTTT. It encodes CASSLATDTQYF.

DNA of the CDR3: TGCGCCAGCAGCTTGGATCCAGTCCAAGAGACCCAGTACTTC. It codes for CASSLDPVQETQYF. This chain connects TRBV5-1 to TRBJ2-5; D gene unclear. Germline-derived CDR1 and CDR2 are SGHRS and YFSETQ. The CDR3 spans 14 residues. V shed 0 bases and J shed 1 base, with 7 bases lying between them.

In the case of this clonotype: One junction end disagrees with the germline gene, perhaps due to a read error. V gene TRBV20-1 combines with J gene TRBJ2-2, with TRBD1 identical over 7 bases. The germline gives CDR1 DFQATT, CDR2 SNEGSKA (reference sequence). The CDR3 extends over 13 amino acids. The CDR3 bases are TGCAGTGCCAGAGGACAGGCGGGCGGGGAGCTGTTTTTT. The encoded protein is CSARGQAGGELFF.

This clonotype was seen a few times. This CDR3 reads CSVTIRGRLSSYNEQFF. As DNA, the CDR3 is TGCAGCGTTACCATCCGGGGACGCCTAAGCTCCTACAATGAGCAGTTCTTC. The V gene is TRBV29-1, the J gene TRBJ2-1; perhaps D is TRBD1 or TRBD2 (5 bases each). Germline values: CDR1 SQVTM, CDR2 ANQGSEA. This CDR3 has 17 amino acids. V lost 5 bases and J 0 bases, leaving 20 bases between the germline ends.

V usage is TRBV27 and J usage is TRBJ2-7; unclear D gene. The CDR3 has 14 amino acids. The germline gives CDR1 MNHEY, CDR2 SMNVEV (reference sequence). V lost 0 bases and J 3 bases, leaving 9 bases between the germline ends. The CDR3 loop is CASSLSPAYYEQYF. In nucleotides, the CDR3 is TGTGCCAGCAGTTTATCACCAGCGTACTACGAGCAGTACTTC.

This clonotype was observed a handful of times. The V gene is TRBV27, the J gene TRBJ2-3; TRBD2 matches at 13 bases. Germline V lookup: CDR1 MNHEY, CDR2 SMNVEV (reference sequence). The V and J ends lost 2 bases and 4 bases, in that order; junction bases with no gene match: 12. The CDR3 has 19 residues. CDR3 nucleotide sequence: TGTGCCAGCAGTTTAAGGTGGCCGGGACTAGCGGGATGGGCAGATACGCAGTATTTT. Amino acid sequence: CASSLRWPGLAGWADTQYF.

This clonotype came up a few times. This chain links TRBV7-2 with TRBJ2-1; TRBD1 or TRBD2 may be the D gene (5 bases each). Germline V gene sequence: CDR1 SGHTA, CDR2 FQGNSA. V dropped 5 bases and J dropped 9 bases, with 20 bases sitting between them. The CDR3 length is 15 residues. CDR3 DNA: TGTGCCAGCAGCCCAAATGGGGCCGGGGCTGGTGAGCAGTTCTTC. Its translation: CASSPNGAGAGEQFF.

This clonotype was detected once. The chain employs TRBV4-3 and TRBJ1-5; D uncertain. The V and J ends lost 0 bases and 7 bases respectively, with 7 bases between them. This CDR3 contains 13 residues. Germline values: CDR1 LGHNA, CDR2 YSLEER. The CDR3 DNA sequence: TGCGCCAGCAGCCAAGATTTAAGGCAGCCCCAGCATTTT. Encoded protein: CASSQDLRQPQHF.

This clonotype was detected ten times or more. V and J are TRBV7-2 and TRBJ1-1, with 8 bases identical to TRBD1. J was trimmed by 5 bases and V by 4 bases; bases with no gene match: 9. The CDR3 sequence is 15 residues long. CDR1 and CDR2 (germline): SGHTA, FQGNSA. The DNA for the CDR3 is TGTGCCAGCAGCTGGCTCGACAGGGGTCAGACTGAAGCTTTCTTT. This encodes CASSWLDRGQTEAFF.

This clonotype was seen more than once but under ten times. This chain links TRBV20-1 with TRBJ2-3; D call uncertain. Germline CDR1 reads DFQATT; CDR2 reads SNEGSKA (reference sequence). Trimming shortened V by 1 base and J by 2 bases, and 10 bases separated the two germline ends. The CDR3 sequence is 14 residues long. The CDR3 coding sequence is TGCAGTGCTAGAGGGAAGGAGTACACAGATACGCAGTATTTT. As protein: CSARGKEYTDTQYF.

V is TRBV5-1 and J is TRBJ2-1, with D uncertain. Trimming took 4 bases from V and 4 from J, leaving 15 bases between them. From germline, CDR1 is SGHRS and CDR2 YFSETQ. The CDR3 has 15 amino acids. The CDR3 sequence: CASSPLGEDYNEQFF. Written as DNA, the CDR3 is TGCGCCAGCAGCCCGTTGGGTGAAGATTACAATGAGCAGTTCTTC.

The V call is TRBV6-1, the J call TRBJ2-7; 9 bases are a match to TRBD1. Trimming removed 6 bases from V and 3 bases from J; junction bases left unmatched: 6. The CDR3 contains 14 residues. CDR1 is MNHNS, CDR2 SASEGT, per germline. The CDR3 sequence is CASRDRDRDYEQYF. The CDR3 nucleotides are TGTGCCAGCAGGGACCGGGACAGGGACTACGAGCAGTACTTC.

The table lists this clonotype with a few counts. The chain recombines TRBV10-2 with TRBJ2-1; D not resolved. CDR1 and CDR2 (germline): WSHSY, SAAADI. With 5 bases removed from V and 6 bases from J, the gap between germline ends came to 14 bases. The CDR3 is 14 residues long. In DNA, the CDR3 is TGCGCCAGCAGTTCAGTCGAAGCTGGCAATGAGCAGTTCTTC. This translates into CASSSVEAGNEQFF.

As DNA, the CDR3 is TGTGCCAGCAGTTACAACAGCCAAAGCAATCAGCCCCAGCATTTT. It is translated as CASSYNSQSNQPQHF. V usage is TRBV6-5 and J usage is TRBJ1-5; D is unresolved. From germline, CDR1 is MNHEY and CDR2 SVGAGI. V dropped 2 bases and J dropped 1 base, with 9 bases sitting between them. CDR3 length: 15 amino acids.

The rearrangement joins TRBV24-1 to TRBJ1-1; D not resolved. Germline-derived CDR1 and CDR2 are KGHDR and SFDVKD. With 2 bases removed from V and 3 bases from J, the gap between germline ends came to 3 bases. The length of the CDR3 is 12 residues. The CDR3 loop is CATSDSDTEAFF. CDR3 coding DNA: TGTGCCACCAGTGATTCGGACACTGAAGCTTTCTTT.

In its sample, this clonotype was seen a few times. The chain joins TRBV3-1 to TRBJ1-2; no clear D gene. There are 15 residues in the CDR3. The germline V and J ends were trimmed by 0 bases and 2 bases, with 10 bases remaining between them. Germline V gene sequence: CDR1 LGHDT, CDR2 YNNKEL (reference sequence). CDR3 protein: CASSQDFGQNYGYTF. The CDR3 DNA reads TGTGCCAGCAGCCAAGATTTCGGCCAGAACTATGGCTACACCTTC.

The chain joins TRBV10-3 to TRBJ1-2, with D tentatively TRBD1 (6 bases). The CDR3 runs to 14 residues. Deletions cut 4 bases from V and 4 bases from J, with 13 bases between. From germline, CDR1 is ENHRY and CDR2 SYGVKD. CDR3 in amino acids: CAISVGGRGYGYTF. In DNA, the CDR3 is TGTGCCATCAGTGTGGGTGGCAGGGGCTATGGCTACACCTTC.

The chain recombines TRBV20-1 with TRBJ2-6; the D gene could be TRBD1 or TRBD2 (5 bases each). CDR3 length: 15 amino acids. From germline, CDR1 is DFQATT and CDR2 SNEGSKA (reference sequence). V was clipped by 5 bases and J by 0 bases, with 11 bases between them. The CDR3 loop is CSAPRGLSGANVLTF. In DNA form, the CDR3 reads TGCAGTGCTCCCCGGGGCCTCTCTGGGGCCAACGTCCTGACTTTC.

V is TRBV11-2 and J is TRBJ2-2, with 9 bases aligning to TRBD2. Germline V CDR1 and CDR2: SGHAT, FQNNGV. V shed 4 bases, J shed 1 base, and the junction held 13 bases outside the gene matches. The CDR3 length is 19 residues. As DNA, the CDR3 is TGTGCCAGCAGCTCCGCCTTGGGGCTAGCGGGATGGAACACCGGGGAGCTGTTTTTT. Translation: CASSSALGLAGWNTGELFF. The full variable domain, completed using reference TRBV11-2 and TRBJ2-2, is EAGVAQSPRYKIIEKRQSVAFWCNPISGHATLYWYQQILGQGPKLLIQFQNNGVVDDSQLPKDRFSAERLKGVDSTLKIQPAKLEDSAVYLCASSSALGLAGWNTGELFFGEGSRLTVL.